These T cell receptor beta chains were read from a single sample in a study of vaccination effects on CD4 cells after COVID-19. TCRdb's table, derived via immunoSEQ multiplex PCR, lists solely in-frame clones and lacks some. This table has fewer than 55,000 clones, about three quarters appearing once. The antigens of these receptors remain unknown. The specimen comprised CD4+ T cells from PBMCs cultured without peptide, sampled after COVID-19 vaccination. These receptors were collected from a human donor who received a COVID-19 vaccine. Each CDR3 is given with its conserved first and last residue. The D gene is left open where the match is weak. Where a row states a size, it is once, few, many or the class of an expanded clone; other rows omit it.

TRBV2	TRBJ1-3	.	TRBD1	TGTGCCAGCACCGGACAGGGGGCGGACACCATATATTTT	CASTGQGADTIYF
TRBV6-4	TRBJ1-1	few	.	TGTGCCAGCAGTCGCACTATGAACACTGAAGCTTTCTTT	CASSRTMNTEAFF
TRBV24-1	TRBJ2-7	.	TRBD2	TGTGCCACCAGTGATTCCCCGGGACTAGCGGGAGGCCCAGGGGCCAACGAGCAGTACTTC	CATSDSPGLAGGPGANEQYF
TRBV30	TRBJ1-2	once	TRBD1	TGTGCCTGGATGGCAGGGGGCCGCTATGGCTACACCTTC	CAWMAGGRYGYTF
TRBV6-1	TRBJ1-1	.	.	TGTGCCAGCAGTGAAACAGAGAACACTGAAGCTTTCTTT	CASSETENTEAFF
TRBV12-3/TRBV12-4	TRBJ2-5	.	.	TGTGCCAGCAGTTCGGAGAACCAAGAGACCCAGTACTTC	CASSSENQETQYF
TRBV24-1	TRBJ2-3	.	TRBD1	TGTGCCACCGAGGGACAGGGCACAGATACGCAGTATTTT	CATEGQGTDTQYF
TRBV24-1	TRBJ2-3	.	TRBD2	TGTGCCACCAGTGTGTCTAGCGGAGGAGATACGCAGTATTTT	CATSVSSGGDTQYF
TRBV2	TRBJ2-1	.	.	TGTGCCAGCAGACTCACCGGGACGGCTAACAATGAGCAGTTCTTC	CASRLTGTANNEQFF
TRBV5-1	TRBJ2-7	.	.	TGCGCCAGCAGCTTTACCACCCGAGGGAGTTCGGGCTACTACGAGCAGTACTTC	CASSFTTRGSSGYYEQYF
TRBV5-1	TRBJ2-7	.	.	TGCGCCAGCAGCCCCAGTCGGGGCCTAAGCTCCTACGAGCAGTACTTC	CASSPSRGLSSYEQYF
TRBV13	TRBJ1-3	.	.	TGTGCCAGCAGCTTAGGGCCGGCGGAGGGCTCTGGAAACACCATATATTTT	CASSLGPAEGSGNTIYF
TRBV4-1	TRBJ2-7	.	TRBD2	TGCGCCAGCAGCCAAGTCCTCGGGGGGGTTGGAGACTACGAGCAGTACTTC	CASSQVLGGVGDYEQYF
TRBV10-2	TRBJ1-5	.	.	TGCGCCAGCGGTTTAGGGCAGAATCAGCCCCAGCATTTT	CASGLGQNQPQHF
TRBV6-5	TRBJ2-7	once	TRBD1	TGTGCCAGCAGTTACACTAGGACAGGGCCCCACGAGCAGTACTTC	CASSYTRTGPHEQYF
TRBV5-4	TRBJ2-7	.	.	TGTGCCAGCAGCCGCGCGGGGACCTACGAGCAGTACTTC	CASSRAGTYEQYF
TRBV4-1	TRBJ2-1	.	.	TGCGCCAGCAGCCAAGATGGGGGGACAGCAACCCCCCCCTCCCAGTTCTTC	CASSQDGGTATPPSQFF
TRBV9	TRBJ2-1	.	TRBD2	TGTGCCAGCAGCGTAGCTTTCACTAGCGGGGGGGCAATCCATGAGCAGTTCTTC	CASSVAFTSGGAIHEQFF
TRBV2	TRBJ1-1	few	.	TGTGCCAGTAAAAAAGGAGGGCCGAACACTGAAGCTTTCTTT	CASKKGGPNTEAFF
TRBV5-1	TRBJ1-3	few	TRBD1	TGCGCCAGCAGCTGGGGACAGGGGTCTGGAAACACCATATATTTT	CASSWGQGSGNTIYF
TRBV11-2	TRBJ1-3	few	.	TGTGCCAGCAGCCCGCCCTACTCTGGAAACACCATATATTTT	CASSPPYSGNTIYF
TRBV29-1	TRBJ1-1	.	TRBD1	TGCAGCGCTCAGGGACAGGGGGGGGGCACTGAAGCTTTCTTT	CSAQGQGGGTEAFF
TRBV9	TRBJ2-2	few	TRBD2	TGTGCCAGCAGCGTAGACTTGCGGGGGGGATACACCGGGGAGCTGTTTTTT	CASSVDLRGGYTGELFF
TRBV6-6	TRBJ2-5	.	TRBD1	TGTGCCAGCAGTTTAACAGGGGTAGGAGAGACCCAGTACTTC	CASSLTGVGETQYF
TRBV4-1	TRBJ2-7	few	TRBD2	TGCGCCAGCAGCCAAGGGCGGGGGGTCCCCTACGAGCAGTACTTC	CASSQGRGVPYEQYF
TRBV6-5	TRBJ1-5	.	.	TGTGCCAGCAGTTCTGGCCGATATAGCAATCAGCCCCAGCATTTT	CASSSGRYSNQPQHF
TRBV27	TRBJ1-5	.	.	TGTGCCAGCAGTTTTGAGGGCCAGCCCCAGCATTTT	CASSFEGQPQHF
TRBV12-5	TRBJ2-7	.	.	TGTGCTAGTGGTTTGGGTACAGAGGGCAGCTCCTACGAGCAGTACTTC	CASGLGTEGSSYEQYF
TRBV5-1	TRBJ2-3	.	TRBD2	TGCGCCAGCAGCTTGAACGCCCTAGCGGGAGTTATGGTCACAGATACGCAGTATTTT	CASSLNALAGVMVTDTQYF
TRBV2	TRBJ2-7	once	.	TGTGCCAGCAGTGACCGACAGCCCTACGAGCAGTACTTC	CASSDRQPYEQYF
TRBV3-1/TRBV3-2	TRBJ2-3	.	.	TGTGCCAGCAGCCAAGCGAGTAGGGGTGGCACAGATACGCAGTATTTT	CASSQASRGGTDTQYF
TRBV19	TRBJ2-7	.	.	TGTGCCAGTAGTAGGCAGGGGCTCGACTACGAGCAGTACTTC	CASSRQGLDYEQYF
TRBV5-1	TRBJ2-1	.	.	TGCGCCAGCAGCAGGGGAGGATATCTCAATGAGCAGTTCTTC	CASSRGGYLNEQFF